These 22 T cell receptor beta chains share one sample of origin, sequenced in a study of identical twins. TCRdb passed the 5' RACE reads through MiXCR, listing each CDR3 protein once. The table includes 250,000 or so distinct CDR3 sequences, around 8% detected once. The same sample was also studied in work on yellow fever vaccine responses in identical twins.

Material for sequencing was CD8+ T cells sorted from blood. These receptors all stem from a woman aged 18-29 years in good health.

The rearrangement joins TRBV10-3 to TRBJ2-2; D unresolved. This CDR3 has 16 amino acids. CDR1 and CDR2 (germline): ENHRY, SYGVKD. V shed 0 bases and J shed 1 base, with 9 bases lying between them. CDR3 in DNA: TGTGCCATCAGTGAGTCTAGGGTCGTGAACACCGGGGAGCTGTTTTTT. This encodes CAISESRVVNTGELFF.

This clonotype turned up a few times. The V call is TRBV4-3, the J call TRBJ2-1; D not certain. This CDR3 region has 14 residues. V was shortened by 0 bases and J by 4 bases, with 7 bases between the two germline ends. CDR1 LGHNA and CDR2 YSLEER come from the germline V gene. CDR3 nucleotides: TGCGCCAGCAGCCAAGATGTGGAGTACAATGAGCAGTTCTTC. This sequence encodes CASSQDVEYNEQFF.

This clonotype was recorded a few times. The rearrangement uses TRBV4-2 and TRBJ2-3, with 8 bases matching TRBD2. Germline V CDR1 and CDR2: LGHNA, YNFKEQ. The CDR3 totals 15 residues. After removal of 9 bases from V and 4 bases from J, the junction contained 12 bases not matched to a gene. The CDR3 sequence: CASSAQREFPDTQYF. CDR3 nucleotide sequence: TGTGCCAGTTCCGCCCAGCGGGAGTTTCCAGATACGCAGTATTTT.

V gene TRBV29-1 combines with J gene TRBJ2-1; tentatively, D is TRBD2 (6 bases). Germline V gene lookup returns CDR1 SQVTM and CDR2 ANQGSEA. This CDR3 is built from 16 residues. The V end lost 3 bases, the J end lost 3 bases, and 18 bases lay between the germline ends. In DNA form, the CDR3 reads TGCAGCGTTGACTACGGAGCGGGCAGGATCTACAATGAGCAGTTCTTC. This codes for CSVDYGAGRIYNEQFF.

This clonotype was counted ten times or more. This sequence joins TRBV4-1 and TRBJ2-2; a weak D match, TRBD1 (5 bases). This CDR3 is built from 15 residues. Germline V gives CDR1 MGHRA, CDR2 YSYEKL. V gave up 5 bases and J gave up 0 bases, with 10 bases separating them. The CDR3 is CASSEGQTNTGELFF. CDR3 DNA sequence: TGCGCCAGCAGCGAAGGACAAACGAACACCGGGGAGCTGTTTTTT.

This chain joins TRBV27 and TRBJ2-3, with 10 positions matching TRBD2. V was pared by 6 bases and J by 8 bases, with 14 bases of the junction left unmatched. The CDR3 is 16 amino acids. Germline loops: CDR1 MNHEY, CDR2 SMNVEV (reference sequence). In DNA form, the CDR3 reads TGTGCCAGCAGCGCAGATAGACTAGCGGGTGGTGCTACGCAGTATTTT. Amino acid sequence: CASSADRLAGGATQYF.

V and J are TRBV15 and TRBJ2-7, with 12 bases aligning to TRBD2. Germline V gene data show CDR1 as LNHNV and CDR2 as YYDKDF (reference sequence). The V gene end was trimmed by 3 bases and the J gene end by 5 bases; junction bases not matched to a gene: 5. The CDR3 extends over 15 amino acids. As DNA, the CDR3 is TGTGCCACCAGCAGGACTAGCGGGAGAGGCGACGAGCAGTACTTC. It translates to CATSRTSGRGDEQYF. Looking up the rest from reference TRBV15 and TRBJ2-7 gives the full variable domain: DAMVIQNPRYQVTQFGKPVTLSCSQTLNHNVMYWYQQKSSQAPKLLFHYYDKDFNNEADTPDNFQSRRPNTSFCFLDIRSPGLGDTAMYLCATSRTSGRGDEQYFGPGTRLTVT.

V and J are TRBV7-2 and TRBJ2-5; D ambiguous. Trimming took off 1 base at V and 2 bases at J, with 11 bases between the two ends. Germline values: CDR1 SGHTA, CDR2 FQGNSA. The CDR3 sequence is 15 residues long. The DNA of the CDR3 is TGTGCCAGCAGCTTAGAACCTTCCAGACAAGAGACCCAGTACTTC. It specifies CASSLEPSRQETQYF.

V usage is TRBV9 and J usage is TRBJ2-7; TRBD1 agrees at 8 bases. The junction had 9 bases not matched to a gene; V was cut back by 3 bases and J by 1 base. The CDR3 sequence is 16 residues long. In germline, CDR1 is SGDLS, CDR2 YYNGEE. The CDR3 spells CASSGKTDRESYEQYF. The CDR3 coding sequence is TGTGCCAGCAGCGGAAAAACGGACAGGGAGTCCTACGAGCAGTACTTC.

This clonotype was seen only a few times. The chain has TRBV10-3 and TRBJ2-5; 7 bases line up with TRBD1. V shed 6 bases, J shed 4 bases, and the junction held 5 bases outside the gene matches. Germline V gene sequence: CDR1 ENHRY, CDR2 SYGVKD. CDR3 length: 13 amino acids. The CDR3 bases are TGTGCCATCAGCCGACAGGGCTCAGAGACCCAGTACTTC. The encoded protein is CAISRQGSETQYF.

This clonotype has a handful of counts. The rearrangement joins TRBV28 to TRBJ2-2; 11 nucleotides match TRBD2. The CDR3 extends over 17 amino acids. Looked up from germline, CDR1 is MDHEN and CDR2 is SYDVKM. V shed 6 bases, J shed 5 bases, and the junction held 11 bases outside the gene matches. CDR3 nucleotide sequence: TGTGCCAGCAGGACGACTTCGACTAGCGGGATTACCGGGGAGCTGTTTTTT. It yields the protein CASRTTSTSGITGELFF.

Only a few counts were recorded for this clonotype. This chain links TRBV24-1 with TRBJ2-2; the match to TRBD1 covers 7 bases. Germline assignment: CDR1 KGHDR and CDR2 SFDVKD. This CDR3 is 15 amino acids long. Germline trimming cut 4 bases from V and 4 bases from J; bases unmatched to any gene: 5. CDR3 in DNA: TGTGCCACCAGTGACTTGACAGGGATCACCGGGGAGCTGTTTTTT. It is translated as CATSDLTGITGELFF.

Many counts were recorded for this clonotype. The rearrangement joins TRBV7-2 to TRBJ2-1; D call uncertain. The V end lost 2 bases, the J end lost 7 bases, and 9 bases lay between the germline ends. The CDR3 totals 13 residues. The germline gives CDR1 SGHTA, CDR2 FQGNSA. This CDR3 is CASSLLPENEQFF. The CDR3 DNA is TGTGCCAGCAGCTTACTACCTGAAAATGAGCAGTTCTTC.

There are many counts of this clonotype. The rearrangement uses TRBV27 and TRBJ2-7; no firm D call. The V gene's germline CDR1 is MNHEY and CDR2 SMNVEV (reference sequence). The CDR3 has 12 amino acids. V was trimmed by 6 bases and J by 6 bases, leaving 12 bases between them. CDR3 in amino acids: CASSRHGSEQYF. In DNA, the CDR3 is TGTGCCAGCAGCCGACACGGATCCGAGCAGTACTTC.

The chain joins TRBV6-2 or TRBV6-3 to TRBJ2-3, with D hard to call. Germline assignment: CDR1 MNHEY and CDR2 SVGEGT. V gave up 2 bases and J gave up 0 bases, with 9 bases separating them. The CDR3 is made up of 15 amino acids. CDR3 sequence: CASSYRRQSTDTQYF. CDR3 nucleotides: TGTGCCAGCAGTTACCGGCGACAAAGCACAGATACGCAGTATTTT.

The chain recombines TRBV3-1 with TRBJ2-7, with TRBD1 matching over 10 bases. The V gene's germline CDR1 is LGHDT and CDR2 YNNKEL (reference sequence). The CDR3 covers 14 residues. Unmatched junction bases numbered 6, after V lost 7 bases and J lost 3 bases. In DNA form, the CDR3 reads TGTGCCAGCACTGGGACAGGGGAAATCTACGAGCAGTACTTC. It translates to CASTGTGEIYEQYF.

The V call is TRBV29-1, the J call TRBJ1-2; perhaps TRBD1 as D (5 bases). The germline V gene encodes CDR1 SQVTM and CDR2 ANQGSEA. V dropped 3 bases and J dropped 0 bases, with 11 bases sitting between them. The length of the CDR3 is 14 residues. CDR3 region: CSVEGQGANYGYTF. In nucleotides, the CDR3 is TGCAGCGTTGAGGGGCAGGGAGCTAACTATGGCTACACCTTC.

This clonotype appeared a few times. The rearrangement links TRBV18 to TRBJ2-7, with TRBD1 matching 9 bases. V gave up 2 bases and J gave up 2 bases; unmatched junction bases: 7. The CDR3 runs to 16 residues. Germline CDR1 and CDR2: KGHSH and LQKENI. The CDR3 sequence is CASSPGRTGAPYEQYF. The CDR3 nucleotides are TGTGCCAGCTCACCAGGCAGGACAGGGGCGCCCTACGAGCAGTACTTC.

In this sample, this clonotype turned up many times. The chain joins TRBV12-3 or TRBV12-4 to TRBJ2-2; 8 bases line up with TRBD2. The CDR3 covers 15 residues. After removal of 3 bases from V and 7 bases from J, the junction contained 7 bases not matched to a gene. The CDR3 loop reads CASSFPAGGSGELFF. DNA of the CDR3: TGTGCCAGCAGTTTCCCCGCGGGAGGTAGCGGGGAGCTGTTTTTT.

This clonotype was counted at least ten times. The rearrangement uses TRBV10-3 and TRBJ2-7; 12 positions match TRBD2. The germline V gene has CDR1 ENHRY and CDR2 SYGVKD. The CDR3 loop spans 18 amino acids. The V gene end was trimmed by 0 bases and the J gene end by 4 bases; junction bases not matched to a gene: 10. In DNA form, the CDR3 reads TGTGCCATCAGTGAGTCGTCGACTAGCGGGAGTATCTCTTACGAGCAGTACTTC. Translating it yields CAISESSTSGSISYEQYF.

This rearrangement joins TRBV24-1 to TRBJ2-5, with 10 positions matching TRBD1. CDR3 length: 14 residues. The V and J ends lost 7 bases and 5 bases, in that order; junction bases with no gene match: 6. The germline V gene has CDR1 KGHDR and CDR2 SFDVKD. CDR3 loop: CATRTGGGMETQYF. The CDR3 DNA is TGTGCCACCAGGACAGGGGGCGGGATGGAGACCCAGTACTTC.

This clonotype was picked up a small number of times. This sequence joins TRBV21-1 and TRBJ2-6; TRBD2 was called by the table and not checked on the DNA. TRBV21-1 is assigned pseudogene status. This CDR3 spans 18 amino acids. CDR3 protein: CASDSELAGASGANVLTF. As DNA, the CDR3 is TGTGCCAGCGACTCAGAGCTAGCGGGAGCCTCTGGGGCCAACGTCCTGACTTTC.